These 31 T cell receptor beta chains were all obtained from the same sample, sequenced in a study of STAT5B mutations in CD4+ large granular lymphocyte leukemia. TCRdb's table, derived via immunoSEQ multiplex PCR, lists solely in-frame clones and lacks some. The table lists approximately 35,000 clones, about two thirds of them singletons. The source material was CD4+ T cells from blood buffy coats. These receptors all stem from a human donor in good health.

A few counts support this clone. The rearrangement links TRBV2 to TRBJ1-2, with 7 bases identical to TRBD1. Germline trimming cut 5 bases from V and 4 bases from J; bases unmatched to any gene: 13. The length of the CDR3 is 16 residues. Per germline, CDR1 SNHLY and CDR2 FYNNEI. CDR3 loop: CASSYRGGLYGYGYTF. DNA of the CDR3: TGTGCCAGCAGTTACAGGGGAGGCCTTTACGGCTATGGCTACACCTTC.

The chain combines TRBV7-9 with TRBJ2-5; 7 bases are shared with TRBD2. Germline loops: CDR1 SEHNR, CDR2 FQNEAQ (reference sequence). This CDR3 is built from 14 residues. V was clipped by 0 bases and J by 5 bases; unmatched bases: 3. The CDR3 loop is CASSLAGGIETQYF. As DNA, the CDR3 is TGTGCCAGCAGCTTAGCGGGAGGGATCGAGACCCAGTACTTC.

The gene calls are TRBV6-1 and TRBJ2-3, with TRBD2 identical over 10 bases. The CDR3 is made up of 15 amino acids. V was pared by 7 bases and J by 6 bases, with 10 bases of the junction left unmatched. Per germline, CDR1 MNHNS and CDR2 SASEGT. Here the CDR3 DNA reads TGTGCCAGCAAAGTAGCGGGGGGTCACCCGGATACGCAGTATTTT. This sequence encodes CASKVAGGHPDTQYF.

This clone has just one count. CDR3 residues: CATSRDPGDRGGNQPQHF. The CDR3 coding sequence is TGTGCCACCAGCAGAGATCCCGGTGACAGGGGAGGCAATCAGCCCCAGCATTTT. The chain uses TRBV15 and TRBJ1-5, with 8 bases identical to TRBD1. Trimming cost V 0 bases and J 2 bases; bases outside gene matches: 9. The CDR3 spans 18 residues. Germline V lookup: CDR1 LNHNV, CDR2 YYDKDF (reference sequence).

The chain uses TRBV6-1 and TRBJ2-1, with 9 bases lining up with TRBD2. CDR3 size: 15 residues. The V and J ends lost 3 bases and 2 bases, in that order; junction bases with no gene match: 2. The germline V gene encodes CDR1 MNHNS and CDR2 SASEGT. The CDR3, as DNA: TGTGCCAGCAGTGATAGCGGGGGACCCTACAATGAGCAGTTCTTC. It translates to CASSDSGGPYNEQFF.

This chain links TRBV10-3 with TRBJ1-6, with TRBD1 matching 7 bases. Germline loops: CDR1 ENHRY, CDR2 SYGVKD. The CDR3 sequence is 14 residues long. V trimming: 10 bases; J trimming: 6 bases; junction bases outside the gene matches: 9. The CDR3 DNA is TGTGCCACCAGCCCCGACAGGGCTAATTCACCCCTCCACTTT. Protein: CATSPDRANSPLHF.

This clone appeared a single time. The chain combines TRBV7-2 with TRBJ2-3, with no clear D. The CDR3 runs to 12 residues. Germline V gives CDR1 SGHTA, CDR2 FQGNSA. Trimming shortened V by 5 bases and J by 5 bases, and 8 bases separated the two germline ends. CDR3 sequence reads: CASSQLRDTQYF. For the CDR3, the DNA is TGTGCCAGCAGCCAACTGAGAGATACGCAGTATTTT.

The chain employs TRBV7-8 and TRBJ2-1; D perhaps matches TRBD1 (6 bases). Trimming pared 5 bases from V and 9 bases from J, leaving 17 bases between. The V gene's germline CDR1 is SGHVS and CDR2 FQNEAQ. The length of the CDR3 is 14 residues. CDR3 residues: CASSRDQGWVEQFF. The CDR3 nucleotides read TGTGCCAGCAGCCGAGATCAGGGGTGGGTTGAGCAGTTCTTC. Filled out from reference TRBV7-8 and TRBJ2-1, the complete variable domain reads GAGVSQSPRYKVAKRGQDVALRCDPISGHVSLFWYQQALGQGPEFLTYFQNEAQLDKSGLPSDRFFAERPEGSVSTLKIQRTQQEDSAVYLCASSRDQGWVEQFFGPGTRLTVL.

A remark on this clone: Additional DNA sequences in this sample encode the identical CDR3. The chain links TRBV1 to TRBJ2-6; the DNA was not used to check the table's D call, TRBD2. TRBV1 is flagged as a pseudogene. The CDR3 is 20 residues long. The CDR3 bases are TGCACCAGCAGCCAAAAGCCGCGGGTGGTCGGAACCTCTGGGGCCAACGTCCTGACTTTC. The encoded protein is CTSSQKPRVVGTSGANVLTF.

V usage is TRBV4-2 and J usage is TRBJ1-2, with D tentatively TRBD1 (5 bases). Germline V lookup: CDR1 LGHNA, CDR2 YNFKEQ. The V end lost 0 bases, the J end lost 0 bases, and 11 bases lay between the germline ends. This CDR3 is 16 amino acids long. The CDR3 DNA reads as TGTGCCAGCAGCCAAGAAGTTCAGGGAACTAACTATGGCTACACCTTC. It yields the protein CASSQEVQGTNYGYTF.

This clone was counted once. CDR3 coding DNA: TGTGCCACCCGGCCAGGGGGCAGCAACACTGAAGCTTTCTTT. This encodes CATRPGGSNTEAFF. This sequence joins TRBV14 and TRBJ1-1; 8 positions match TRBD1. The length of the CDR3 is 14 residues. The germline CDR1 and CDR2 sequences are SGHDN and FVKESK. V lost 10 bases to trimming and J lost 2 bases; unmatched junction nucleotides: 9.

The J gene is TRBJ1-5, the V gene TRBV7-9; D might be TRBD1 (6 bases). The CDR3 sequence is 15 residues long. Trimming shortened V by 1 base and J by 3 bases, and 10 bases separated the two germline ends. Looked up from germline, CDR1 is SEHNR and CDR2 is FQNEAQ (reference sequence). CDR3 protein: CASSLGQGNNQPQHF. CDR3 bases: TGTGCCAGCAGCTTAGGGCAGGGGAACAATCAGCCCCAGCATTTT. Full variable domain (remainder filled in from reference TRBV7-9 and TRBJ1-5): DTGVSQNPRHKITKRGQNVTFRCDPISEHNRLYWYRQTLGQGPEFLTYFQNEAQLEKSRLLSDRFSAERPKGSFSTLEIQRTEQGDSAMYLCASSLGQGNNQPQHFGDGTRLSIL.

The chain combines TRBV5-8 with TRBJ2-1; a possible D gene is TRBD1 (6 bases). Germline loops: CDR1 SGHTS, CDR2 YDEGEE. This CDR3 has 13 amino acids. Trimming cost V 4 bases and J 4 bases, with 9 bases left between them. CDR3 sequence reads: CASSAGQYNEQFF. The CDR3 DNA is TGTGCCAGCAGCGCCGGACAGTACAATGAGCAGTTCTTC.

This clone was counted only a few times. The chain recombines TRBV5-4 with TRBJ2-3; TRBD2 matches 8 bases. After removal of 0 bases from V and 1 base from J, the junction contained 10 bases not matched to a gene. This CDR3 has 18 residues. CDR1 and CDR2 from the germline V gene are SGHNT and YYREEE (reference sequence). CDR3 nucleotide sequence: TGTGCCAGCAGCTTGGAGGCGGGTATAGCGGGGCGCACAGATACGCAGTATTTT. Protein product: CASSLEAGIAGRTDTQYF.

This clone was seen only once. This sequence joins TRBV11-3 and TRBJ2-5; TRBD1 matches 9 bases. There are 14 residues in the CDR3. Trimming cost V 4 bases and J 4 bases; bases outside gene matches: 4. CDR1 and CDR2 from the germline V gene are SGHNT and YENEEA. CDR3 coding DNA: TGTGCCAGCAGCTCTACAGGGGGCCGAGAGACCCAGTACTTC. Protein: CASSSTGGRETQYF.

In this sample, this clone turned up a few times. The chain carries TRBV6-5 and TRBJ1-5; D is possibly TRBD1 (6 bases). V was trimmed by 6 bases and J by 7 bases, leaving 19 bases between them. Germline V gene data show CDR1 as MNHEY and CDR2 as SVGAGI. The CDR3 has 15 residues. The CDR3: CASSQDRQLGQPQHF. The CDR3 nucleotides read TGTGCCAGCAGCCAAGACAGGCAACTTGGCCAGCCCCAGCATTTT.

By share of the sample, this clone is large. The CDR3 here is CASSVNRAVDEKLFF. CDR3 sequence (DNA): TGTGCCAGCAGCGTCAACAGGGCGGTAGATGAAAAACTGTTTTTT. The V gene is TRBV5-4, the J gene TRBJ1-4, with D possibly TRBD1 on 6 matching bases. CDR1 SGHNT and CDR2 YYREEE come from the germline V gene (reference sequence). V dropped 4 bases and J dropped 6 bases, with 16 bases sitting between them. The CDR3 has 15 residues.

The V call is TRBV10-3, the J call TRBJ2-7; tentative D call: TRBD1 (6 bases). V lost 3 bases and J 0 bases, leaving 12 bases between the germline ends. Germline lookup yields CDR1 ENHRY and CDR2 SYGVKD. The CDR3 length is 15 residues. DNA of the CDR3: TGTGCCATCAGTGATTTTGAGGGGGTCTCCTACGAGCAGTACTTC. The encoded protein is CAISDFEGVSYEQYF.

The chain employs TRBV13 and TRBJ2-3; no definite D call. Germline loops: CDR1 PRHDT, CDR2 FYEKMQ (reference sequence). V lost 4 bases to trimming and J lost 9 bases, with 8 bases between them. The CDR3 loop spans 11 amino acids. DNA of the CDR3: TGTGCCAGCAGCTCCTCACGAACGCAGTATTTT. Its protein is CASSSSRTQYF.

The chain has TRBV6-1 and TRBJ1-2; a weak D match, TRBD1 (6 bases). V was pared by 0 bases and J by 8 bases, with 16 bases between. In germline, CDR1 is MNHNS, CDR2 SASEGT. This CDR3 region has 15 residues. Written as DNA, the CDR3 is TGTGCCAGCAGTGAAGCGGAACAGGGTCGGTGGGGCTACACCTTC. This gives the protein CASSEAEQGRWGYTF.

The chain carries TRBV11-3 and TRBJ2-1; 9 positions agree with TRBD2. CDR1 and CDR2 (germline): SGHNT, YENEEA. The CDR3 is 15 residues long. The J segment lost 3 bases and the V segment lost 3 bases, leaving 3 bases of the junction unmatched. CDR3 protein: CASSFGSGGYNEQFF. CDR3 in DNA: TGTGCCAGCAGCTTTGGTAGCGGGGGCTACAATGAGCAGTTCTTC.

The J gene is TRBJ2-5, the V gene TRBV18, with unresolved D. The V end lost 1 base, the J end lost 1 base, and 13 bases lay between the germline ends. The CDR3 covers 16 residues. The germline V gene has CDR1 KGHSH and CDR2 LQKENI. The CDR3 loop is CASSPRGGMIQETQYF. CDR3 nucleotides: TGTGCCAGCTCACCACGCGGTGGGATGATCCAAGAGACCCAGTACTTC.

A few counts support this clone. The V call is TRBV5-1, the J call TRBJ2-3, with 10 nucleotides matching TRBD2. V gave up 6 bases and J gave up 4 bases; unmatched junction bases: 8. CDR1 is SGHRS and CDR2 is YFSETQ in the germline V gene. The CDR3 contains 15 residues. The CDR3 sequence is CASKPSGGLSDTQYF. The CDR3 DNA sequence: TGCGCCAGCAAACCTAGCGGGGGTTTGTCAGATACGCAGTATTTT.

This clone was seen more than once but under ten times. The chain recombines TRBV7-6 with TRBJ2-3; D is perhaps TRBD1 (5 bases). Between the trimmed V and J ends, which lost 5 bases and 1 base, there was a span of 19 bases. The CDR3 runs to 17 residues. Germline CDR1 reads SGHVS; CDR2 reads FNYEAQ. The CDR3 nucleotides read TGTGCCAGCAGCCTTAATCAAGACAGTTTCCGCACAGATACGCAGTATTTT. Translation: CASSLNQDSFRTDTQYF.

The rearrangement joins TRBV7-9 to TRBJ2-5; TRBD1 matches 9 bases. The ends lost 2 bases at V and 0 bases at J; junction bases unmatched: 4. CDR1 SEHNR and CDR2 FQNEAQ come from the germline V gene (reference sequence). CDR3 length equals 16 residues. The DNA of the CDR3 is TGTGCCAGCAGCTTACTCGGGACAGGGTACCAAGAGACCCAGTACTTC. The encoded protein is CASSLLGTGYQETQYF.

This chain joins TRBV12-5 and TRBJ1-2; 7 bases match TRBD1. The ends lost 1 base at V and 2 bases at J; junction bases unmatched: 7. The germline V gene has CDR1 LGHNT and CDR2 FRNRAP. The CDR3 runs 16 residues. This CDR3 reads CASGLALTGLNYGYTF. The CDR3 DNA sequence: TGTGCTAGTGGTTTGGCCCTGACAGGGTTAAACTATGGCTACACCTTC.

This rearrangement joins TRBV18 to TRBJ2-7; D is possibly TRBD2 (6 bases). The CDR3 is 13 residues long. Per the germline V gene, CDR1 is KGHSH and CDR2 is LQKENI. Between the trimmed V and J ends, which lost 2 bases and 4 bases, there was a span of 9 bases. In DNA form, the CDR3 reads TGTGCCAGCTCACCAGGGGAGGCGTACGAGCAGTACTTC. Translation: CASSPGEAYEQYF.

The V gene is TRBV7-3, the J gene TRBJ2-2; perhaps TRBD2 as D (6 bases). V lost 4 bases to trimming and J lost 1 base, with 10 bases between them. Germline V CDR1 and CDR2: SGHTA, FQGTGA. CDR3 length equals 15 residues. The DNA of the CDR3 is TGTGCCAGCAGCTCGGGACTCCGGAACACCGGGGAGCTGTTTTTT. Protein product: CASSSGLRNTGELFF. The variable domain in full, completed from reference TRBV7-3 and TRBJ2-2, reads GAGVSQTPSNKVTEKGKYVELRCDPISGHTALYWYRQSLGQGPEFLIYFQGTGAADDSGLPNDRFFAVRPEGSVSTLKIQRTERGDSAVYLCASSSGLRNTGELFFGEGSRLTVL.

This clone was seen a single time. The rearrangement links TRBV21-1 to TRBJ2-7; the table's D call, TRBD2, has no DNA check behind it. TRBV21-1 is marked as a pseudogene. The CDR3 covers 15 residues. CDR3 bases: TGTGCCAGCAGCAAAGCGGAGAACCCCCTAGGAGAGCAGTACTTC. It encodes CASSKAENPLGEQYF.

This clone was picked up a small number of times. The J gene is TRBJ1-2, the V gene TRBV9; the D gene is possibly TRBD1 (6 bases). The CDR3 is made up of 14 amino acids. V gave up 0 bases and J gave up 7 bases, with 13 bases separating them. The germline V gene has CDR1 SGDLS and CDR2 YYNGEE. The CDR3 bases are TGTGCCAGCAGCGTAGCAGCGGGGGCATCTGGCTACACCTTC. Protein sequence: CASSVAAGASGYTF.

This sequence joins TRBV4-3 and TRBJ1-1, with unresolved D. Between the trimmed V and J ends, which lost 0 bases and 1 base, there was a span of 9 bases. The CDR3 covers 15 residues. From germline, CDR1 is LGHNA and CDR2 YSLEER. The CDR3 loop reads CASSQEGSGNTEAFF. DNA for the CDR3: TGCGCCAGCAGCCAAGAAGGGTCTGGGAACACTGAAGCTTTCTTT.